A single sample is the source of the 3 T cell receptor beta chains below, sequenced in a study of OX40 agonist ivuxolimab in advanced cancers. This table comes from immunoSEQ multiplex PCR, and its TCRdb copy is limited to in-frame clones, with some not included. The table has some 70,000 clones, 91% seen once. Sequenced here: CD4+ or CD8+ T cells sorted from blood, sampled in a trial of the OX40 agonist ivuxolimab. The receptors stem from an adult with an advanced solid tumor such as melanoma, head and neck, liver or kidney cancer.

V is TRBV9 and J is TRBJ2-3; TRBD1 aligns across 7 bases. The J segment lost 4 bases and the V segment lost 2 bases, leaving 7 bases of the junction unmatched. CDR1 and CDR2 from the germline V gene are SGDLS and YYNGEE. This CDR3 comprises 15 residues. The CDR3 spells CASSVLGGEADTQYF. In nucleotides, the CDR3 is TGTGCCAGCAGCGTCTTAGGGGGCGAGGCAGATACGCAGTATTTT.

The sample holds one count of this clone. The V gene is TRBV20-1, the J gene TRBJ2-1, with no clear D. This CDR3 contains 11 residues. V lost 4 bases and J 10 bases, leaving 11 bases between the germline ends. Germline V gene sequence: CDR1 DFQATT, CDR2 SNEGSKA (reference sequence). The CDR3 DNA sequence: TGCAGTGCTAACAAGGGCCTAGAGCAGTTCTTC. This codes for CSANKGLEQFF.

This rearrangement joins TRBV2 to TRBJ1-1, with 7 bases lining up with TRBD1. V gave up 8 bases and J gave up 7 bases; unmatched junction bases: 16. CDR1 SNHLY and CDR2 FYNNEI come from the germline V gene. The CDR3 sequence is 15 residues long. The CDR3 loop is CASESVAGGLGEAFF. CDR3 sequence (DNA): TGTGCCAGCGAGTCCGTGGCAGGGGGATTAGGTGAAGCTTTCTTT.